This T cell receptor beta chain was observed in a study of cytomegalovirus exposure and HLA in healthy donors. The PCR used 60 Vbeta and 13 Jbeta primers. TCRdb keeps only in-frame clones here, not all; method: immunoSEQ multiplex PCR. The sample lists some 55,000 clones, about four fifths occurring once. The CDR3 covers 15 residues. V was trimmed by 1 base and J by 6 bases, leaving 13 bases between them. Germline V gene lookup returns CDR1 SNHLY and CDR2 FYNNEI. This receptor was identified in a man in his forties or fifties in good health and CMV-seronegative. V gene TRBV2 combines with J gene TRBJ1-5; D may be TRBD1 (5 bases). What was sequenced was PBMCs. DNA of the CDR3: TGTGCCAGCAGTGAAGGATCAGGGATCGGTCAGCCCCAGCATTTT. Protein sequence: CASSEGSGIGQPQHF.